This TCR beta chain was recovered during a study of control samples from healthy donors and cancer patients. Assay: immunoSEQ multiplex PCR; the TCRdb copy retains only in-frame clones and omits some. Of roughly 55,000 clones listed, around 90% were seen once; the top ten hold 1.7%. Sequenced material: PBMCs. The origin of this receptor is a man between 40 and 49 years old with colorectal cancer.

The CDR3 region has the DNA TGTGCCAGCAGCCCCGGGGGGGTAAGCTCCTACAATGAGCAGTTCTTC. This sequence encodes CASSPGGVSSYNEQFF. This chain connects TRBV5-4 to TRBJ2-1; 8 bases align to TRBD2. Trimming at V came to 4 bases and at J to 0 bases, leaving 6 bases not matched to a gene. The CDR3 has 16 amino acids. The germline V gene has CDR1 SGHNT and CDR2 YYREEE (reference sequence).